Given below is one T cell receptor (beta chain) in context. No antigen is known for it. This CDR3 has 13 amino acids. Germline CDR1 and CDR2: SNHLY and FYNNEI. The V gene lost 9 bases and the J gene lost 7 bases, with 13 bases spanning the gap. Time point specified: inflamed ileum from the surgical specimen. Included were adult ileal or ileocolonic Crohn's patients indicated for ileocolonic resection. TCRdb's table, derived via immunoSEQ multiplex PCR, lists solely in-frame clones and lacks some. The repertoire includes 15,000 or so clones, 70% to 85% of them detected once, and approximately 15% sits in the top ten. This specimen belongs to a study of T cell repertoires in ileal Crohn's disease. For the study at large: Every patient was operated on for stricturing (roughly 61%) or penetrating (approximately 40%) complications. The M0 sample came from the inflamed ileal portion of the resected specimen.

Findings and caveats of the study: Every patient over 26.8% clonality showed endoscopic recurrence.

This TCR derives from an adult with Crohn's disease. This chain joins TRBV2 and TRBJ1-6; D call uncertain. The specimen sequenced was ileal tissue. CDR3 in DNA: TGTGCCAGTCACAGTGAACGGAATTCACCCCTCCACTTT. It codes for CASHSERNSPLHF.